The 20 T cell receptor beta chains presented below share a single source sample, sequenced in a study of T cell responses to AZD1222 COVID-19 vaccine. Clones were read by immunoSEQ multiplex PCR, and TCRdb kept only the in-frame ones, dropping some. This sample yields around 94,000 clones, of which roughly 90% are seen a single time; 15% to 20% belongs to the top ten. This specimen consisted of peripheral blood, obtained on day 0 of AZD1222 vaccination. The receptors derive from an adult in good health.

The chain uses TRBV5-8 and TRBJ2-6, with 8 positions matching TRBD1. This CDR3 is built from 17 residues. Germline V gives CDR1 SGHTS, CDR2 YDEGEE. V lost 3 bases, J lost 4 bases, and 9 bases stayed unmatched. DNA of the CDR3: TGTGCCAGCAGCTACCTAAGACAGGGGTCCGGGGCCAACGTCCTGACTTTC. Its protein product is CASSYLRQGSGANVLTF.

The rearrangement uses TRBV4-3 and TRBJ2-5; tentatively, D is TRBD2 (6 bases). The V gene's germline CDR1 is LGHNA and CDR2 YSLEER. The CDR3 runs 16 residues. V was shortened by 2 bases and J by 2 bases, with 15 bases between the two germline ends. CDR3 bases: TGCGCCAGCAGCCAACTGAGGGACTTTGGGCAAGAGACCCAGTACTTC. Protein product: CASSQLRDFGQETQYF.

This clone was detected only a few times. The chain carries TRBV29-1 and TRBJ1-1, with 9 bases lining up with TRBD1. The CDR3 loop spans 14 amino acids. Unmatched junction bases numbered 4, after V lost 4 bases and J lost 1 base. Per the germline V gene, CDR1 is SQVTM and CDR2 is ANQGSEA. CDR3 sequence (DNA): TGCAGCGTTGCCCGACAGGGGGGGAACACTGAAGCTTTCTTT. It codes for CSVARQGGNTEAFF.

Here the CDR3 reads CASRGADRSSSYEQYF. DNA for the CDR3: TGTGCCAGCAGGGGGGCCGACAGGTCGAGCTCCTACGAGCAGTACTTC. V is TRBV28 and J is TRBJ2-7, with D possibly being TRBD1 (6 bases). Germline V gene lookup returns CDR1 MDHEN and CDR2 SYDVKM. V lost 6 bases, J lost 0 bases, and 18 bases lay in between. The CDR3 consists of 16 residues.

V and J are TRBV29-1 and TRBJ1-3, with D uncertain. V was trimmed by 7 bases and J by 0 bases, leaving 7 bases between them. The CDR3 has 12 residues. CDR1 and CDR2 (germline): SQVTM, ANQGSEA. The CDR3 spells CSGGFSGNTIYF. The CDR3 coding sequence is TGCAGCGGCGGATTCTCTGGAAACACCATATATTTT. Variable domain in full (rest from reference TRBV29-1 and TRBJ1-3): SAVISQKPSRDICQRGTSLTIQCQVDSQVTMMFWYRQQPGQSLTLIATANQGSEATYESGFVIDKFPISRPNLTFSTLTVSNMSPEDSSIYLCSGGFSGNTIYFGEGSWLTVV.

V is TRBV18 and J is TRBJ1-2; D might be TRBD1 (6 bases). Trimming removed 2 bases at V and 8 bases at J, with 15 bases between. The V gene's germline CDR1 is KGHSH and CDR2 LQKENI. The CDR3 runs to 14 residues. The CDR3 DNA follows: TGTGCCAGCTCACCAGGGGGCATTTTTCTGGGCTACACCTTC. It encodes CASSPGGIFLGYTF.

The CDR3 is CASSQSSGTTYEQYF. The CDR3 nucleotides are TGTGCCAGCAGCCAATCCTCCGGGACGACATACGAGCAGTACTTC. The V gene is TRBV4-2, the J gene TRBJ2-7; D could derive from TRBD1 or TRBD2 (5 bases each). This CDR3 comprises 15 residues. Germline V gives CDR1 LGHNA, CDR2 YNFKEQ. Trimming took off 2 bases at V and 4 bases at J, with 15 bases between the two ends.

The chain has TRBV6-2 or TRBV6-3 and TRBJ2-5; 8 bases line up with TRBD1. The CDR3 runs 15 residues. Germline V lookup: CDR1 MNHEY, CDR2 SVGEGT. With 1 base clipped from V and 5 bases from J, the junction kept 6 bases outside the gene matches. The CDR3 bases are TGTGCCAGCAGTTACTTGGGACAGGTCCGGGAGACCCAGTACTTC. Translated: CASSYLGQVRETQYF.

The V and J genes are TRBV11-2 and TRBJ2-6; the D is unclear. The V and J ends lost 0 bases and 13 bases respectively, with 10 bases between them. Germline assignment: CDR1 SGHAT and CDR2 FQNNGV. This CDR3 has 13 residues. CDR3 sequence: CASSLDHVGVLTF. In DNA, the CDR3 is TGTGCCAGCAGCTTAGACCACGTGGGGGTCCTGACTTTC.

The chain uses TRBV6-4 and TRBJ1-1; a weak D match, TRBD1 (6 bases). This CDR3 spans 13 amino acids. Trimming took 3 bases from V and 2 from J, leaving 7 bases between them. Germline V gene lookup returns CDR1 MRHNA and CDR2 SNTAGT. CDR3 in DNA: TGTGCCAGCAGTGAACAGGGCAACACTGAAGCTTTCTTT. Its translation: CASSEQGNTEAFF.

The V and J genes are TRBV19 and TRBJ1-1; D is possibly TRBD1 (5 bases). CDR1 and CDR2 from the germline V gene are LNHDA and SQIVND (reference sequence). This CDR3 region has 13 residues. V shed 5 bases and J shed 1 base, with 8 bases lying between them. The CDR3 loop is CASSGQGNTEAFF. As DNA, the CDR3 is TGTGCCAGTAGTGGGCAGGGGAACACTGAAGCTTTCTTT.

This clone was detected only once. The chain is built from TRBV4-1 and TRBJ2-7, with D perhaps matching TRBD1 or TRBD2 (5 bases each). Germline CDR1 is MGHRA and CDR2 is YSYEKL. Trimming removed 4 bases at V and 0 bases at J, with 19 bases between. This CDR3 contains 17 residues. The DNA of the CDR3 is TGCGCCAGCAGCCCGCTGGGGGACGGACACCTCTCCTACGAGCAGTACTTC. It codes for CASSPLGDGHLSYEQYF.

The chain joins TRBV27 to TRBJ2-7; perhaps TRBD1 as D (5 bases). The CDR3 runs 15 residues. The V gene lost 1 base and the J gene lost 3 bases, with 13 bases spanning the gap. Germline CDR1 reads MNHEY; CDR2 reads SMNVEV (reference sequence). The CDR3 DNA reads TGTGCCAGCAGTTTATTGCCCGGAAGGGGCTACGAGCAGTACTTC. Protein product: CASSLLPGRGYEQYF.

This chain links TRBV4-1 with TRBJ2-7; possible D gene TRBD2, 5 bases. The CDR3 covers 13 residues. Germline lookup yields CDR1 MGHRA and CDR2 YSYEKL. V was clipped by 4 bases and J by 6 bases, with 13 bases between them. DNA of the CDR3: TGCGCCAGCAGCCGGGAGCCGCTGACCGAGCAGTACTTC. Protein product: CASSREPLTEQYF.

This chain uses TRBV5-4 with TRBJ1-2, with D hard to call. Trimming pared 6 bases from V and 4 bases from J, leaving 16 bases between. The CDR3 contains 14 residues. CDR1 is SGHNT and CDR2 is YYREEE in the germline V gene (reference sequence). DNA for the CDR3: TGTGCCAGCACCTCGGCCAAAGGCGGCTATGGCTACACCTTC. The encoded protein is CASTSAKGGYGYTF. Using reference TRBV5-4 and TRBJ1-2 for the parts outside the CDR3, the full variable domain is ETGVTQSPTHLIKTRGQQVTLRCSSQSGHNTVSWYQQALGQGPQFIFQYYREEENGRGNFPPRFSGLQFPNYSSELNVNALELDDSALYLCASTSAKGGYGYTFGSGTRLTVV.

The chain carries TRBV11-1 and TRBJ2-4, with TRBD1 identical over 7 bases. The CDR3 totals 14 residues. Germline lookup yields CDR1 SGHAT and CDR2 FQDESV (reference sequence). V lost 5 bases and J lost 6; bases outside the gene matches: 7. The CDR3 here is CASSPPPGGNIQYF. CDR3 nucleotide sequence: TGTGCCAGCAGCCCCCCTCCAGGGGGAAACATTCAGTACTTC.

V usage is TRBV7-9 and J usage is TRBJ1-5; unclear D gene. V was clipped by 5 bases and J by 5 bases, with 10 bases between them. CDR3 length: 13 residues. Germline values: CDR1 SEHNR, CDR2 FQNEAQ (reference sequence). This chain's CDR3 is CASSADTYQPQHF. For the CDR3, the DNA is TGTGCCAGCAGCGCAGACACTTATCAGCCCCAGCATTTT.

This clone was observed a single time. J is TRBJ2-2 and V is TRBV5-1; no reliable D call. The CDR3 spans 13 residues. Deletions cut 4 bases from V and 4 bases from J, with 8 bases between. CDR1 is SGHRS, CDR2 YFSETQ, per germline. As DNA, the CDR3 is TGCGCCAGCAGCCTAACAATCACCGGGGAGCTGTTTTTT. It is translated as CASSLTITGELFF.

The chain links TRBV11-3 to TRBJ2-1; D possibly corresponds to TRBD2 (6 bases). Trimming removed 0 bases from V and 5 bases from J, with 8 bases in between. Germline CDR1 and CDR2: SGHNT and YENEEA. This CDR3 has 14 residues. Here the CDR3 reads CASSLDGGNNEQFF. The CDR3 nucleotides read TGTGCCAGCAGCTTAGATGGGGGGAACAATGAGCAGTTCTTC. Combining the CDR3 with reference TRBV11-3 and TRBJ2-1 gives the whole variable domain EAGVVQSPRYKIIEKKQPVAFWCNPISGHNTLYWYLQNLGQGPELLIRYENEEAVDDSQLPKDRFSAERLKGVDSTLKIQPAELGDSAVYLCASSLDGGNNEQFFGPGTRLTVL.

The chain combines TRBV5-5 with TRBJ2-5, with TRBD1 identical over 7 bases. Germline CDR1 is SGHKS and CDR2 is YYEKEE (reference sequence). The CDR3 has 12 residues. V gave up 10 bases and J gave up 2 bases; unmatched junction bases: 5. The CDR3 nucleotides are TGTGCCTCCGGGACAGCTCAAGAGACCCAGTACTTC. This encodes CASGTAQETQYF.